A single sample gave rise to the 27 T cell receptor beta chains below, sequenced in a study of graft-versus-host responses after intestinal transplantation. This table comes from immunoSEQ multiplex PCR, and its TCRdb copy is limited to in-frame clones, with some not included. Counted here are some 17,000 clones, about 80% occurring once; the ten biggest clones make up more than 5%. Intraepithelial and lamina propria lymphocytes were released after the graft tissue was processed. This specimen was ileum tissue, taken 17 days after transplant. The receptors here all came from a human patient who received an intestinal transplant, so some T cells may come from the graft donor.

V is TRBV28 and J is TRBJ2-5, with 12 positions matching TRBD2. V was pared by 6 bases and J by 2 bases, with 16 bases of the junction left unmatched. CDR1 MDHEN and CDR2 SYDVKM come from the germline V gene. The CDR3 extends over 19 amino acids. In DNA form, the CDR3 reads TGTGCCAGCAGCGGTCCCGGGGAACGTGGACTAGCGGGACAAGAGACCCAGTACTTC. The encoded protein is CASSGPGERGLAGQETQYF.

V is TRBV9 and J is TRBJ1-1; perhaps TRBD1 as D (6 bases). CDR1 is SGDLS, CDR2 YYNGEE, per germline. The CDR3 extends over 17 amino acids. V was cut by 4 bases and J by 8 bases, with 27 bases left in between. The CDR3 loop is CASSREGGPDGGAEAFF. In DNA form, the CDR3 reads TGTGCCAGCAGCCGTGAGGGGGGGCCCGACGGCGGAGCAGAAGCTTTCTTT.

The chain has TRBV4-3 and TRBJ1-2; D gene uncertain. The CDR3 extends over 16 amino acids. The V end lost 0 bases, the J end lost 5 bases, and 16 bases lay between the germline ends. Germline-derived CDR1 and CDR2 are LGHNA and YSLEER. The CDR3 DNA follows: TGCGCCAGCAGCCAAGATTTTGGCCTCTTAGGATATGGCTACACCTTC. Encoded protein: CASSQDFGLLGYGYTF.

The V gene is TRBV4-3, the J gene TRBJ2-7; D tentatively reads TRBD1 or TRBD2 (6 bases each). Germline V CDR1 and CDR2: LGHNA, YSLEER. With 0 bases removed from V and 7 bases from J, the gap between germline ends came to 19 bases. The CDR3 extends over 16 amino acids. CDR3 bases: TGCGCCAGCAGCCAAGATAGCATTTGGGGGGCGGGGGAGCAGTACTTC. This sequence encodes CASSQDSIWGAGEQYF.

The table lists this clone with a few counts. The chain employs TRBV7-8 and TRBJ2-4; no clear D. V was clipped by 7 bases and J by 9 bases, with 10 bases between them. Per germline, CDR1 SGHVS and CDR2 FQNEAQ. The CDR3 consists of 11 residues. CDR3 protein: CASKGSAIQYF. CDR3 DNA sequence: TGTGCCAGCAAAGGGTCTGCCATTCAGTACTTC. The whole variable domain, remainder taken from reference TRBV7-8 and TRBJ2-4, is GAGVSQSPRYKVAKRGQDVALRCDPISGHVSLFWYQQALGQGPEFLTYFQNEAQLDKSGLPSDRFFAERPEGSVSTLKIQRTQQEDSAVYLCASKGSAIQYFGAGTRLSVL.

The chain links TRBV6-4 to TRBJ2-3, with 7 bases matching TRBD2. Trimming took 4 bases from V and 1 from J; bases not matched to a gene: 2. Germline CDR1 reads MRHNA; CDR2 reads SNTAGT. This CDR3 is 14 amino acids long. CDR3 coding DNA: TGTGCCAGCAGTGGACGGGGGGGCACAGATACGCAGTATTTT. Translation: CASSGRGGTDTQYF.

This chain uses TRBV7-2 with TRBJ1-4, with 9 bases identical to TRBD1. Germline V gene data show CDR1 as SGHTA and CDR2 as FQGNSA. The V segment lost 1 base and the J segment 10 bases; nucleotides outside the gene matches: 10. The CDR3 contains 16 residues. The CDR3 is CASSLGRTATGGKLFF. The CDR3, as DNA: TGTGCCAGCAGCTTAGGTCGAACGGCGACAGGGGGAAAACTGTTTTTT.

This chain links TRBV7-2 with TRBJ1-2; D remains ambiguous. The germline V and J ends were trimmed by 5 bases and 3 bases, with 7 bases remaining between them. The CDR3 length is 12 residues. Germline values: CDR1 SGHTA, CDR2 FQGNSA. Here the CDR3 reads CASSRDHYGYTF. The DNA of the CDR3 is TGTGCCAGCAGCCGCGACCACTATGGCTACACCTTC. The full variable domain, its missing parts supplied by reference TRBV7-2 and TRBJ1-2, is GAGVSQSPSNKVTEKGKDVELRCDPISGHTALYWYRQSLGQGLEFLIYFQGNSAPDKSGLPSDRFSAERTGGSVSTLTIQRTQQEDSAVYLCASSRDHYGYTFGSGTRLTVV.

V and J are TRBV5-4 and TRBJ2-7; D is uncertain. The CDR3 length is 14 residues. Germline V gene sequence: CDR1 SGHNT, CDR2 YYREEE (reference sequence). V was clipped by 0 bases and J by 3 bases, with 10 bases between them. The chain's CDR3 is CASSLANSHYEQYF. CDR3 bases: TGTGCCAGCAGCTTGGCGAACAGCCACTACGAGCAGTACTTC.

The chain is built from TRBV11-2 and TRBJ2-7; D is unresolved. Deletions cut 4 bases from V and 2 bases from J, with 9 bases between. The CDR3 is 13 amino acids. Germline assignment: CDR1 SGHAT and CDR2 FQNNGV. The chain's CDR3 is CASSSDGPYEQYF. DNA for the CDR3: TGTGCCAGCAGCTCCGACGGCCCCTACGAGCAGTACTTC.

In its sample, this clone was seen a few times. The rearrangement joins TRBV6-1 to TRBJ1-5; D call uncertain. V lost 6 bases and J 0 bases, leaving 9 bases between the germline ends. Germline V gene lookup returns CDR1 MNHNS and CDR2 SASEGT. This CDR3 is built from 14 residues. CDR3 amino acids: CASSINYSNQPQHF. Written as DNA, the CDR3 is TGTGCCAGCAGCATAAATTATAGCAATCAGCCCCAGCATTTT.

The V call is TRBV4-1, the J call TRBJ2-1; TRBD2 matches 10 bases. V shed 0 bases and J 1 base; nucleotides not matched to a gene: 6. Looked up from germline, CDR1 is MGHRA and CDR2 is YSYEKL. CDR3 size: 18 residues. DNA of the CDR3: TGCGCCAGCAGCCAAGATCCCAGACTAGCGGGTTCCTACAATGAGCAGTTCTTC. It translates to CASSQDPRLAGSYNEQFF.

CDR3 in amino acids: CATSTVQGVKSYEQYF. The DNA for the CDR3 is TGTGCCACCAGCACCGTACAGGGGGTAAAGTCCTACGAGCAGTACTTC. This chain links TRBV15 with TRBJ2-7; 8 bases match TRBD1. After removal of 4 bases from V and 1 base from J, the junction contained 9 bases not matched to a gene. The CDR3 covers 16 residues. CDR1 and CDR2 (germline): LNHNV, YYDKDF (reference sequence).

The chain couples TRBV6-5 to TRBJ2-3; weak D call: TRBD1 (6 bases). The CDR3 runs 15 residues. Germline-derived CDR1 and CDR2 are MNHEY and SVGAGI. V was pared by 0 bases and J by 3 bases, with 10 bases between. DNA for the CDR3: TGTGCCAGCAGTTACTCTGGCCAGGGGACAGATACGCAGTATTTT. Protein sequence: CASSYSGQGTDTQYF.

This clone counts as medium-sized. CDR3 DNA sequence: TGTGCCAGCAGTGAAGGGGGGCGGACAGGGCTCATCGGGGAGCTGTTTTTT. Its translation: CASSEGGRTGLIGELFF. This chain joins TRBV6-1 and TRBJ2-2, with 8 bases fitting TRBD1. The V gene end was trimmed by 1 base and the J gene end by 7 bases; junction bases not matched to a gene: 11. Germline loops: CDR1 MNHNS, CDR2 SASEGT. This CDR3 has 17 residues.

Only a few counts were recorded for this clone. The V and J genes are TRBV28 and TRBJ1-1, with D tentatively TRBD1 (5 bases). The CDR3 runs 18 residues. Trimming removed 1 base from V and 4 bases from J, with 22 bases in between. Germline values: CDR1 MDHEN, CDR2 SYDVKM. The DNA of the CDR3 is TGTGCCAGCAGTTTATTGTTGTGGGTCTCTGGGGCGCGCACTGAAGCTTTCTTT. It specifies CASSLLLWVSGARTEAFF.

The chain carries TRBV11-2 and TRBJ1-1, with D uncertain. The length of the CDR3 is 14 residues. Germline V gene sequence: CDR1 SGHAT, CDR2 FQNNGV. Deletions cut 5 bases from V and 3 bases from J, with 13 bases between. CDR3 sequence reads: CASSKFIGDTEAFF. The CDR3 nucleotides are TGTGCCAGCAGCAAATTTATAGGAGACACTGAAGCTTTCTTT.

This clone has a single count. CDR3 sequence (DNA): TGTGCCAGCAGTCGTGAGGAGGGCCCAGGGGGCGGCTACACCTTC. Its protein product is CASSREEGPGGGYTF. The chain uses TRBV7-7 and TRBJ1-2; 8 bases fit TRBD1. The CDR3 loop spans 15 amino acids. The V gene's germline CDR1 is SSHAT and CDR2 FNYEAQ (reference sequence). Trimming cost V 6 bases and J 8 bases; bases outside gene matches: 14. The entire variable domain, with the rest obtained from reference TRBV7-7 and TRBJ1-2, is as follows: GAGVSQSPRYKVTKRGQDVTLRCDPISSHATLYWYQQALGQGPEFLTYFNYEAQPDKSGLPSDRFSAERPEGSISTLTIQRTEQRDSAMYRCASSREEGPGGGYTFGSGTRLTVV.

J is TRBJ2-7 and V is TRBV10-2; tentatively, D is TRBD1 (6 bases). Trimming removed 8 bases from V and 0 bases from J, with 11 bases in between. Germline loops: CDR1 WSHSY, CDR2 SAAADI. The CDR3 runs 13 residues. CDR3 residues: CASRRTASYEQYF. CDR3 bases: TGCGCCAGCCGCAGGACAGCCTCCTACGAGCAGTACTTC.

The chain uses TRBV19 and TRBJ2-5; TRBD1 agrees at 9 bases. The CDR3 has 14 residues. CDR1 and CDR2 (germline): LNHDA, SQIVND (reference sequence). After removal of 2 bases from V and 9 bases from J, the junction contained 7 bases not matched to a gene. The CDR3 sequence is CASSILRTGAPQYF. CDR3 sequence (DNA): TGTGCCAGTAGTATACTACGGACAGGGGCTCCCCAGTACTTC.

This sequence joins TRBV2 and TRBJ2-6; D unclear. The V and J ends lost 4 bases and 0 bases respectively, with 10 bases between them. The CDR3 spans 16 residues. Germline V CDR1 and CDR2: SNHLY, FYNNEI. The CDR3 region is CASSVTTSSGANVLTF. The CDR3 nucleotides are TGTGCCAGCAGTGTGACGACCAGCTCTGGGGCCAACGTCCTGACTTTC.

This chain uses TRBV28 with TRBJ1-1; the D is unclear. V was clipped by 6 bases and J by 0 bases, with 11 bases between them. The CDR3 totals 14 residues. Germline CDR1 MDHEN, CDR2 SYDVKM. The CDR3 sequence: CASRHSKMNTEAFF. In DNA form, the CDR3 reads TGTGCCAGCAGGCACAGTAAGATGAACACTGAAGCTTTCTTT.

CDR3 region: CASSQEPGLAGEETQYF. CDR3 nucleotides: TGTGCCAGCAGCCAAGAACCGGGACTAGCGGGAGAGGAGACCCAGTACTTC. The V and J genes are TRBV4-2 and TRBJ2-5; 14 nucleotides line up with TRBD2. The CDR3 length is 17 residues. The germline CDR1 and CDR2 sequences are LGHNA and YNFKEQ. V shed 0 bases, J shed 5 bases, and the junction held 5 bases outside the gene matches.

This clone was seen a handful of times. The V call is TRBV5-4, the J call TRBJ2-4; a possible D gene is TRBD2 (5 bases). This CDR3 comprises 16 residues. From germline, CDR1 is SGHNT and CDR2 YYREEE (reference sequence). The V end was cut by 0 bases, the J end by 5 bases, with 15 bases between. The CDR3 sequence is CASSLESGITENIQYF. As DNA, the CDR3 is TGTGCCAGCAGCTTGGAATCGGGGATTACGGAAAACATTCAGTACTTC.

This clone was picked up one time. The chain employs TRBV6-6 and TRBJ2-3, with D hard to call. Germline-derived CDR1 and CDR2 are MNHNY and SVGAGI (reference sequence). With 1 base removed from V and 0 bases from J, the gap between germline ends came to 5 bases. The CDR3 loop spans 14 amino acids. CDR3 nucleotide sequence: TGTGCCAGCAGTTACTTGGGGAGCACAGATACGCAGTATTTT. This sequence encodes CASSYLGSTDTQYF.

This clone was detected only once. The V call is TRBV28, the J call TRBJ2-4; 13 nucleotides align to TRBD2. CDR3 size: 19 residues. CDR1 MDHEN and CDR2 SYDVKM come from the germline V gene. The J segment lost 2 bases and the V segment lost 5 bases, leaving 12 bases of the junction unmatched. For the CDR3, the DNA is TGTGCCAGCAGTCCCGGACTAGCGGGAGACGGAGGGACCAAAAACATTCAGTACTTC. Its translation is CASSPGLAGDGGTKNIQYF.

The chain carries TRBV2 and TRBJ2-2; D is unresolved. The V end was cut by 2 bases, the J end by 4 bases, with 5 bases between. The length of the CDR3 is 13 residues. Germline CDR1 is SNHLY and CDR2 is FYNNEI. The CDR3 DNA is TGTGCCAGCAGTGAATGGGGCACCGGGGAGCTGTTTTTT. It is translated as CASSEWGTGELFF.